A selection of T cell receptor beta chains follows, all from one sample in a study of T cell responses to AZD1222 COVID-19 vaccine. Data came from immunoSEQ multiplex PCR; TCRdb stores just in-frame clones and leaves some out. The data contain roughly 90,000 clones, 85% to 90% of them singletons. This sample comprised peripheral blood, obtained 28 days after the second AZD1222 dose. The receptors here all came from an adult who received the AZD1222 COVID-19 vaccine. The CDR3 runs from the conserved cysteine through the conserved F or W. D genes are given only for firm matches. Expanded clones are given a class, and other clones once, few, many or no size at all.

NA	TRBV20-1	NA	TRBJ1-2	CSASLALGYGYTF	TGCAGTGCTAGTCTTGCCTTGGGGTATGGCTACACCTTC
NA	TRBV30	once	TRBJ2-5	CAWSVLGQKETQYF	TGTGCCTGGAGCGTTTTAGGACAGAAAGAGACCCAGTACTTC
NA	TRBV6-5	NA	TRBJ2-7	CASSHRDGDYEQYF	TGTGCCAGCAGTCACAGGGACGGGGACTACGAGCAGTACTTC
NA	TRBV9	once	TRBJ1-3	CASSVTAGLDGNTIYF	TGTGCCAGCAGCGTAACGGCAGGCTTGGACGGAAACACCATATATTTT
TRBD2	TRBV3-1/TRBV3-2	NA	TRBJ2-7	CASGPSGTYEQYF	TGTGCCAGCGGGCCTAGCGGGACCTACGAGCAGTACTTC
NA	TRBV12-3/TRBV12-4	NA	TRBJ1-2	CASSLGYGYTF	TGTGCCAGCAGTTTGGGCTATGGCTACACCTTC
TRBD2	TRBV3-1/TRBV3-2	NA	TRBJ2-7	CASRSEVGGSGEQYF	TGTGCCAGCAGAAGCGAGGTAGGCGGGAGCGGTGAGCAGTACTTC
NA	TRBV7-2	NA	TRBJ2-3	CASSLTGPGDTQYF	TGTGCCAGCAGCTTAACGGGCCCGGGGGATACGCAGTATTTT
NA	TRBV7-2	NA	TRBJ1-4	CASSSPRGGVGNEKLFF	TGTGCCAGCAGCTCACCCAGGGGCGGCGTAGGGAATGAAAAACTGTTTTTT
NA	TRBV4-3	NA	TRBJ1-4	CASSQDLQSNEKLFF	TGCGCCAGCAGCCAAGATCTCCAGTCAAATGAAAAACTGTTTTTT
NA	TRBV9	once	TRBJ1-2	CASSTLANYGYTF	TGTGCCAGCAGCACCCTCGCTAACTATGGCTACACCTTC
NA	TRBV30	NA	TRBJ2-4	CAWSVLPGGGSIQYF	TGTGCCTGGAGTGTACTGCCCGGGGGCGGTTCCATTCAGTACTTC
NA	TRBV6-5	NA	TRBJ1-5	CASSPSGNQPQHF	TGTGCCAGCAGTCCCAGTGGCAATCAGCCCCAGCATTTT
NA	TRBV7-9	NA	TRBJ1-2	CASSLGTAMGNYGYTF	TGTGCCAGCAGCTTAGGGACAGCGATGGGGAACTATGGCTACACCTTC
NA	TRBV6-2/TRBV6-3	NA	TRBJ2-5	CASSSRSVGLQETQYF	TGTGCCAGCAGTTCCCGGTCCGTAGGGCTCCAAGAGACCCAGTACTTC
TRBD2	TRBV11-2	NA	TRBJ2-3	CASHRGLAGTDTQYF	TGTGCCAGCCACCGGGGACTAGCGGGCACAGATACGCAGTATTTT
NA	TRBV18	NA	TRBJ2-7	CASSWKAEQYF	TGTGCCAGCTCTTGGAAGGCCGAGCAGTACTTC
NA	TRBV30	NA	TRBJ2-2	CAWSVGPTGEGVF	TGTGCCTGGAGTGTTGGTCCAACCGGGGAGGGGGTTTTT
NA	TRBV7-2	NA	TRBJ1-2	CASSLTQAQLANYGYTF	TGTGCCAGCAGCTTAACTCAGGCCCAACTAGCTAACTATGGCTACACCTTC
TRBD1	TRBV6-1	NA	TRBJ1-2	CASRPQGAGYGYTF	TGTGCCAGCAGACCACAGGGGGCTGGATATGGCTACACCTTC
NA	TRBV3-1/TRBV3-2	NA	TRBJ2-7	CASSQDWGGEQYF	TGTGCCAGCAGCCAAGACTGGGGCGGCGAGCAGTACTTC
TRBD1	TRBV6-1	NA	TRBJ2-6	CASSKGQGAGANVLTF	TGTGCCAGCAGTAAAGGACAGGGGGCTGGGGCCAACGTCCTGACTTTC
NA	TRBV7-2	NA	TRBJ2-1	CASSLTGPHYDEQFF	TGTGCCAGCAGCTTGACAGGCCCGCATTACGATGAGCAGTTCTTC
TRBD1	TRBV30	NA	TRBJ1-5	CAASGQGDQPQHF	TGTGCCGCCTCGGGACAGGGGGATCAGCCCCAGCATTTT
NA	TRBV6-1	NA	TRBJ1-5	CASSDMQGNQPQHF	TGTGCCAGCAGTGATATGCAGGGCAATCAGCCCCAGCATTTT
NA	TRBV6-5	few	TRBJ1-6	CASSYGGTNLNSPLHF	TGTGCCAGCAGTTACGGGGGGACAAACCTTAATTCACCCCTCCACTTT
NA	TRBV11-1	NA	TRBJ2-7	CASSLVSAPEQYF	TGTGCCAGCAGCTTAGTATCAGCTCCCGAGCAGTACTTC
NA	TRBV5-6	once	TRBJ1-1	CASSWAAGRLTEAFF	TGTGCCAGCAGCTGGGCGGCAGGGCGTTTGACTGAAGCTTTCTTT
NA	TRBV19	NA	TRBJ1-3	CASSMLGRRKAGNTIYF	TGTGCCAGTAGTATGTTGGGAAGGAGGAAGGCTGGAAACACCATATATTTT
NA	TRBV18	NA	TRBJ1-5	CASSPTGGTQPQHF	TGTGCCAGCTCACCGACGGGGGGGACACAGCCCCAGCATTTT
TRBD2	TRBV5-6	NA	TRBJ2-7	CASSFELAGEQYF	TGTGCCAGCAGCTTTGAACTAGCGGGCGAGCAGTACTTC
TRBD2	TRBV6-5	NA	TRBJ2-1	CASTRGVGYNEQFF	TGTGCCAGCACCCGGGGGGTAGGCTACAATGAGCAGTTCTTC
TRBD1	TRBV19	NA	TRBJ1-2	CASSITGVDGYTF	TGTGCCAGTAGTATAACAGGGGTGGATGGCTACACCTTC
TRBD1	TRBV19	NA	TRBJ2-7	CASSRRTGVHEQYF	TGTGCCAGTAGTAGGAGGACAGGGGTCCACGAGCAGTACTTC
TRBD1	TRBV18	NA	TRBJ1-5	CASSSPHKQGDSNQPQHF	TGTGCCAGCTCCTCACCGCATAAACAGGGGGATAGCAATCAGCCCCAGCATTTT
NA	TRBV30	few	TRBJ1-4	CAWSARTDHEKLFF	TGTGCCTGGAGTGCCCGGACCGACCATGAAAAACTGTTTTTT
NA	TRBV29-1	NA	TRBJ1-2	CSERTSDGYTF	TGCAGCGAGAGAACGTCGGATGGCTACACCTTC
NA	TRBV9	NA	TRBJ1-5	CASSPHGDNQPQHF	TGTGCCAGCAGCCCCCACGGGGACAATCAGCCCCAGCATTTT
TRBD2	TRBV9	NA	TRBJ2-5	CASSPVGGTSTWETQYF	TGTGCCAGCAGCCCCGTAGGTGGGACTAGCACATGGGAGACCCAGTACTTC
NA	TRBV9	NA	TRBJ1-2	CASSPRGGLANYGYTF	TGTGCCAGCAGCCCGCGAGGGGGACTAGCTAACTATGGCTACACCTTC
NA	TRBV5-1	NA	TRBJ2-2	CASSLMAGPSGELFF	TGCGCCAGCAGCTTAATGGCGGGGCCCTCCGGGGAGCTGTTTTTT
NA	TRBV19	NA	TRBJ1-3	CASSIDLEGNTIYF	TGTGCCAGTAGTATAGATCTAGAGGGAAACACCATATATTTT
NA	TRBV5-6	NA	TRBJ1-5	CASSSGGHQPQHF	TGTGCCAGCAGCTCCGGAGGGCATCAGCCCCAGCATTTT
TRBD1	TRBV4-2	NA	TRBJ1-2	CASSLTRQGYYPQYGYTF	TGTGCCAGCAGCCTAACCCGACAGGGATACTATCCCCAATATGGCTACACCTTC
TRBD1	TRBV7-9	once	TRBJ1-2	CASSYQTGVNYGYTF	TGTGCCAGCAGCTATCAGACAGGGGTGAACTATGGCTACACCTTC
TRBD2	TRBV7-9	NA	TRBJ2-7	CASSSPRLAGDLSEQYF	TGTGCCAGCAGCTCACCCCGTCTAGCGGGAGATCTCAGCGAGCAGTACTTC
NA	TRBV6-5	NA	TRBJ1-1	CASTLGGNMNTEAFF	TGTGCCAGCACCTTGGGAGGAAACATGAACACTGAAGCTTTCTTT
NA	TRBV5-8	NA	TRBJ2-5	CASTSGETQYF	TGTGCCAGCACCTCCGGAGAGACCCAGTACTTC
NA	TRBV7-9	NA	TRBJ2-2	CASSLEGTGELFF	TGTGCCAGCAGCTTAGAGGGCACCGGGGAGCTGTTTTTT
NA	TRBV18	NA	TRBJ1-4	CASSLTATNEKLFF	TGTGCCAGCTCACTGACGGCAACTAATGAAAAACTGTTTTTT
TRBD1	TRBV11-3	NA	TRBJ1-1	CASGRDSEEAFF	TGTGCCAGCGGCCGGGACAGCGAAGAAGCTTTCTTT
NA	TRBV27	NA	TRBJ1-4	CASSFQSNEKLFF	TGTGCCAGCAGTTTCCAGAGTAATGAAAAACTGTTTTTT
TRBD1	TRBV5-1	NA	TRBJ2-2	CASSLSGTVNTGELFF	TGCGCCAGCAGCTTGTCCGGGACAGTAAACACCGGGGAGCTGTTTTTT
NA	TRBV7-2	NA	TRBJ1-3	CASSLVIPPGNTIYF	TGTGCCAGCAGCTTAGTGATTCCTCCTGGAAACACCATATATTTT
TRBD1	TRBV5-1	NA	TRBJ2-3	CASSTRRTGPDTQYF	TGCGCCAGCAGCACGCGTAGGACAGGGCCAGATACGCAGTATTTT
NA	TRBV5-1	NA	TRBJ1-1	CASSRQGDTEAFF	TGCGCCAGCAGTCGGCAGGGCGACACTGAAGCTTTCTTT
NA	TRBV27	NA	TRBJ1-6	CASSLSGRTAIGDSPLHF	TGTGCCAGCAGTTTATCGGGCAGGACCGCCATTGGGGATTCACCCCTCCACTTT
TRBD1	TRBV4-3	once	TRBJ2-6	CASSARDRGLGANVLTF	TGCGCCAGCAGCGCCCGGGACAGGGGGCTTGGGGCCAACGTCCTGACTTTC